This TCR beta chain was retrieved from a study of T cells expressing NK-cell markers. The authors generated TCR beta cDNA through 5'RACE template switching with UMIs. TCRdb re-called the 5' RACE reads and catalogs CDR3 proteins one per entry, DNA excluded. The sample has more than 250,000 distinct CDR3 sequences. What was sequenced was blood T cells: a sorted CD56 or NKG2C T cell subset, CD4+ or CD8+ T cells, or bulk PBMC T cells (not recorded which). The clonotype originates from a man aged 18 to 35 in good health.

This CDR3 reads CASRPTGGEGQPQHF. The V and J genes are TRBV12-3 or TRBV12-4 and TRBJ1-5; checking the TCRdb D call of TRBD1 is not possible without DNA. The CDR3 loop spans 15 amino acids.